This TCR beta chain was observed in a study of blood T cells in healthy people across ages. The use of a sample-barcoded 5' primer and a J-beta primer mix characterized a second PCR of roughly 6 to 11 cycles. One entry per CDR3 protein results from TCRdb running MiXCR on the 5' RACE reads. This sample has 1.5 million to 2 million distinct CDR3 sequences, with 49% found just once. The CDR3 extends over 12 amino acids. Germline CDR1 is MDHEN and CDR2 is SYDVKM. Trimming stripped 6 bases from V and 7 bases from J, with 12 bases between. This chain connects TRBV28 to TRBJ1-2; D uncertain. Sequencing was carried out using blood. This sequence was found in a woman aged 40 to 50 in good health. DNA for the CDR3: TGTGCCAGCAGCCTGAAACTCCCTGGCTACACCTTC. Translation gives CASSLKLPGYTF.